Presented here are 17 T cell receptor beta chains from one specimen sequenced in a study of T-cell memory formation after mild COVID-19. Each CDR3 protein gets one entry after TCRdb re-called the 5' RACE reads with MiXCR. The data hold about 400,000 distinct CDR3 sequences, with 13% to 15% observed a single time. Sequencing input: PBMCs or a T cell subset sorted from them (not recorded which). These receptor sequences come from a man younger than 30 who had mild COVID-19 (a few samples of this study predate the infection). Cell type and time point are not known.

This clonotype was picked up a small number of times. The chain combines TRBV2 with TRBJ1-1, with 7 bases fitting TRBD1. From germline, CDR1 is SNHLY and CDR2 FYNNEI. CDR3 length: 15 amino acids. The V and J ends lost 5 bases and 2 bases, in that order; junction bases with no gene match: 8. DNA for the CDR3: TGTGCCAGCAGTAAAAGGGACAGACCAAACACTGAAGCTTTCTTT. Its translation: CASSKRDRPNTEAFF.

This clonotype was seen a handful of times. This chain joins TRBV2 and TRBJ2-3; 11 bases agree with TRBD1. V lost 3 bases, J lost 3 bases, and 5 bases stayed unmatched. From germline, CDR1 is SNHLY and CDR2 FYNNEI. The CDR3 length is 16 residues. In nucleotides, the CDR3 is TGTGCCAGCAGTGATGTGGGACAGGGGGTAACAGATACGCAGTATTTT. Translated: CASSDVGQGVTDTQYF.

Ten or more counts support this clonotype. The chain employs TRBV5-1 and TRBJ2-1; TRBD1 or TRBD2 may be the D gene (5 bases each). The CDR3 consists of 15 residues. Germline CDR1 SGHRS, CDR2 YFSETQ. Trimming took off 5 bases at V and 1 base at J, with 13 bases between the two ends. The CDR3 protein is CASRPGTASYNEQFF. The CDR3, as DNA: TGCGCCAGCAGACCCGGGACCGCGTCCTACAATGAGCAGTTCTTC.

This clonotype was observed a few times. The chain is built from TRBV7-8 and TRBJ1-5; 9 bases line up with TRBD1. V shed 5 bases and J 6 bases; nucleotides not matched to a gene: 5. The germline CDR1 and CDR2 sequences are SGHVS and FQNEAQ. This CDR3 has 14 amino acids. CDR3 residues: CASSPDRGSQPQHF. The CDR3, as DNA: TGTGCCAGCAGCCCCGACAGGGGGAGTCAGCCCCAGCATTTT. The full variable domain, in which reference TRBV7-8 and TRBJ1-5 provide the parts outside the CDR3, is GAGVSQSPRYKVAKRGQDVALRCDPISGHVSLFWYQQALGQGPEFLTYFQNEAQLDKSGLPSDRFFAERPEGSVSTLKIQRTQQEDSAVYLCASSPDRGSQPQHFGDGTRLSIL.

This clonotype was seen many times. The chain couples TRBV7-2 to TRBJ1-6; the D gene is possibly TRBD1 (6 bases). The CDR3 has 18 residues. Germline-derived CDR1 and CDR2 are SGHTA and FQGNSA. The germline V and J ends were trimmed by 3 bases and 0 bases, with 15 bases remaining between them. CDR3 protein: CASSFTGLLNSYNSPLHF. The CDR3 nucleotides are TGTGCCAGCAGCTTTACAGGGCTGTTGAACTCCTATAATTCACCCCTCCACTTT.

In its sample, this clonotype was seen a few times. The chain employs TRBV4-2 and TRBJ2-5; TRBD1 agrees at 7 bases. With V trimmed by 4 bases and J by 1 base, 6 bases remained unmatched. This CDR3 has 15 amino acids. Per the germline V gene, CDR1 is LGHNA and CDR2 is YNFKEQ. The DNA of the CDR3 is TGTGCCAGCAGCCGATCCGACAGGGCCCAAGAGACCCAGTACTTC. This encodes CASSRSDRAQETQYF.

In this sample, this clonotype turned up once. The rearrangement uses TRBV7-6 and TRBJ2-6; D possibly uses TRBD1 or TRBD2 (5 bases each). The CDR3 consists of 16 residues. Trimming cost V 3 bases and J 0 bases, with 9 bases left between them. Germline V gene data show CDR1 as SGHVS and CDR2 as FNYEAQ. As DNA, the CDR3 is TGTGCCAGCAGCTTGAGGGGTACCTCTGGGGCCAACGTCCTGACTTTC. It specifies CASSLRGTSGANVLTF.

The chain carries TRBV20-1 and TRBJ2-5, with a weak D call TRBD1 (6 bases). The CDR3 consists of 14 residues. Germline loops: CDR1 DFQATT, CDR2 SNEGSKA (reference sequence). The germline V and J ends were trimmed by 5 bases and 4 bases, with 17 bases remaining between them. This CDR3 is CSAPRPGAGETQYF. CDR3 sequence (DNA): TGCAGTGCTCCGAGACCAGGGGCGGGAGAGACCCAGTACTTC.

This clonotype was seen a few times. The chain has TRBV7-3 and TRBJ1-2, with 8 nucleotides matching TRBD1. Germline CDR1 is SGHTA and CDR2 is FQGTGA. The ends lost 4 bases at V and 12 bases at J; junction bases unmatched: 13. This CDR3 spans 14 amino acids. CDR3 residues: CASSSGVPGQAHTF. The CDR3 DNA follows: TGTGCCAGCAGCTCCGGCGTCCCGGGACAGGCCCACACCTTC.

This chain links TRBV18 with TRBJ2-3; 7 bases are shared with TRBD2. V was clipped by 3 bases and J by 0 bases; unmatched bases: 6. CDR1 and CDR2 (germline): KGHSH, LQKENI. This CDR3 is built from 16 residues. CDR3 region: CASSPLRGESTDTQYF. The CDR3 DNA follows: TGTGCCAGCTCACCCCTCCGGGGGGAAAGCACAGATACGCAGTATTTT.

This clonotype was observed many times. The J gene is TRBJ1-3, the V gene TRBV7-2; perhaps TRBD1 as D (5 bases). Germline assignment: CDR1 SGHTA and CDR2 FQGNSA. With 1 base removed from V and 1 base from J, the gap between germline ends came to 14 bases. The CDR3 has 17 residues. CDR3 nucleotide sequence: TGTGCCAGCAGCTTAGTAGGGTCGGGGGTTTCTGGAAACACCATATATTTT. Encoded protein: CASSLVGSGVSGNTIYF.

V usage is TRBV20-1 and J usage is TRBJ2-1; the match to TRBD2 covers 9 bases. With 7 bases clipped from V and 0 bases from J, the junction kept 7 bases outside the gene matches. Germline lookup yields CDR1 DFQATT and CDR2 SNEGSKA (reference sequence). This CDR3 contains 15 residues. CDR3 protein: CSVAGDQSSYNEQFF. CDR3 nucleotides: TGCAGTGTAGCGGGGGATCAGAGCTCCTACAATGAGCAGTTCTTC.

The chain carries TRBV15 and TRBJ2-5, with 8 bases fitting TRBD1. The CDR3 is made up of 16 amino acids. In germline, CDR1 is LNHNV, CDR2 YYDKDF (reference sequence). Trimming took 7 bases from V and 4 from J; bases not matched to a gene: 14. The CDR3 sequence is CATNPEGDRGGETQYF. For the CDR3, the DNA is TGTGCCACCAACCCCGAAGGTGACAGGGGCGGAGAGACCCAGTACTTC.

The CDR3 nucleotides read TGTGCCATCAGTGCTTTGGCGGGACACATCACTGAAGCTTTCTTT. The encoded protein is CAISALAGHITEAFF. The chain carries TRBV10-3 and TRBJ1-1, with D possibly TRBD1 on 6 matching bases. V was cut by 4 bases and J by 4 bases, with 16 bases left in between. The CDR3 covers 15 residues. The V gene's germline CDR1 is ENHRY and CDR2 SYGVKD.

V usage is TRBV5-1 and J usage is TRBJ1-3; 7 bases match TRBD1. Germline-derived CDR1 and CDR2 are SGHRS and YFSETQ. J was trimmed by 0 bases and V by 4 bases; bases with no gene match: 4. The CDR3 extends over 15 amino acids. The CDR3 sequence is CASSRQGGSGNTIYF. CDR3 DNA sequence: TGCGCCAGCAGCCGCCAGGGGGGCTCTGGAAACACCATATATTTT.

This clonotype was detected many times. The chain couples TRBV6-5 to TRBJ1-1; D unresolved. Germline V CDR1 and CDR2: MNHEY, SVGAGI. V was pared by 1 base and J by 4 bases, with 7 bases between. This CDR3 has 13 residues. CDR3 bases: TGTGCCAGCAGTTACTACCCCCGCACTGAAGCTTTCTTT. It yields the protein CASSYYPRTEAFF.

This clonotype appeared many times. The CDR3 DNA is TGCGCCAGCAGCCAAGAGGCCTCGGGATATGAAGCTTTCTTT. It encodes CASSQEASGYEAFF. V is TRBV4-3 and J is TRBJ1-1; no definite D call. V lost 0 bases and J lost 7, with 12 bases in between. Germline values: CDR1 LGHNA, CDR2 YSLEER. CDR3 length: 14 amino acids.